This entry lists 24 T cell receptor beta chains sequenced from one sample in a study of CD8 T cells in ankylosing spondylitis. In TCRdb, the 5' RACE reads were re-called with MiXCR into one record per CDR3 protein. This table has under 200,000 distinct CDR3 sequences, roughly 13% appearing once. The sequencing sample was made of blood, either unsorted or a sorted T cell fraction (not recorded which). These TCRs come from a female donor with ankylosing spondylitis or in good health (not recorded which).

This clonotype was seen at least ten times. The gene calls are TRBV4-2 and TRBJ1-5, with D uncertain. The germline gives CDR1 LGHNA, CDR2 YNFKEQ. The CDR3 contains 17 residues. Trimming took 2 bases from V and 2 from J, leaving 16 bases between them. CDR3: CASSQSGRTGGNQPQHF. The CDR3 DNA sequence: TGTGCCAGCAGCCAAAGTGGGCGAACGGGAGGCAATCAGCCCCAGCATTTT.

This clonotype came up a few times. The gene calls are TRBV18 and TRBJ2-1; 8 bases map to TRBD2. This CDR3 is 14 amino acids long. Germline-derived CDR1 and CDR2 are KGHSH and LQKENI. Trimming took 0 bases from V and 9 from J; bases not matched to a gene: 4. The CDR3 coding sequence is TGTGCCAGCTCACCACCGGGGCTAGCGGGTGAGCAGTTCTTC. Translation: CASSPPGLAGEQFF.

This clonotype was detected only a few times. V is TRBV28 and J is TRBJ2-1; the match to TRBD2 covers 7 bases. V lost 8 bases and J lost 0; bases outside the gene matches: 13. The CDR3 loop spans 17 amino acids. In germline, CDR1 is MDHEN, CDR2 SYDVKM. In DNA, the CDR3 is TGTGCCAGCTTCCCAAGCGGAGCGGGATTCTCCTACAATGAGCAGTTCTTC. Protein sequence: CASFPSGAGFSYNEQFF. Filled out from reference TRBV28 and TRBJ2-1, the complete variable domain reads DVKVTQSSRYLVKRTGEKVFLECVQDMDHENMFWYRQDPGLGLRLIYFSYDVKMKEKGDIPEGYSVSREKKERFSLILESASTNQTSMYLCASFPSGAGFSYNEQFFGPGTRLTVL.

This clonotype was found many times. The CDR3 DNA reads as TGTGCCAGCAGCTCCTCGACTAGCGGGAGGACTTACAATGAGCAGTTCTTC. It is translated as CASSSSTSGRTYNEQFF. The chain has TRBV5-6 and TRBJ2-1, with 13 bases aligning to TRBD2. J gave up 4 bases and V 3 bases, and 7 bases lay outside the gene matches. This CDR3 is built from 17 residues. Per germline, CDR1 SGHDT and CDR2 YYEEEE. The variable domain in full, completed from reference TRBV5-6 and TRBJ2-1, reads DAGVTQSPTHLIKTRGQQVTLRCSPKSGHDTVSWYQQALGQGPQFIFQYYEEEERQRGNFPDRFSGHQFPNYSSELNVNALLLGDSALYLCASSSSTSGRTYNEQFFGPGTRLTVL.

This clonotype was detected ten times or more. This sequence joins TRBV20-1 and TRBJ2-1; 10 positions agree with TRBD2. J was trimmed by 4 bases and V by 0 bases; bases with no gene match: 9. Per germline, CDR1 DFQATT and CDR2 SNEGSKA (reference sequence). The CDR3 extends over 17 amino acids. CDR3 sequence reads: CSARDMLAGVRYNEQFF. The CDR3 bases are TGCAGTGCTAGAGATATGCTAGCGGGAGTAAGGTACAATGAGCAGTTCTTC.

This clonotype has a handful of counts. The chain carries TRBV20-1 and TRBJ2-1; tentative D call: TRBD2 (6 bases). Germline CDR1 reads DFQATT; CDR2 reads SNEGSKA (reference sequence). CDR3 length equals 15 residues. V was pared by 5 bases and J by 4 bases, with 18 bases between. CDR3 in amino acids: CSAGKEGHLYNEQFF. The CDR3 DNA sequence: TGCAGTGCTGGTAAGGAGGGCCACCTTTACAATGAGCAGTTCTTC.

A word on this clonotype: A much larger clone differs from this one at a single base, so this may be a read error. The genes are TRBV7-2 and TRBJ1-1; D is unresolved. CDR3 size: 13 residues. Germline V gene data show CDR1 as SGHTA and CDR2 as FQGNSA. The V end lost 8 bases, the J end lost 0 bases, and 10 bases lay between the germline ends. The CDR3 loop is CTSGGSMNTEAFF. In DNA form, the CDR3 reads TGTACCAGCGGCGGGAGTATGAACACTGAAGCTTTCTTT.

Details on this clonotype: A much larger clone differs from this one at a single base, so this may be a read error. This sequence joins TRBV7-9 and TRBJ2-1; D remains ambiguous. The germline V and J ends were trimmed by 4 bases and 5 bases, with 18 bases remaining between them. CDR1 SEHNR and CDR2 FQNEAQ come from the germline V gene (reference sequence). The CDR3 consists of 16 residues. The CDR3 nucleotides read TGTGCCAGCAGCTCCCGCGCTACGTGGGCTAACAATGAGCAGTTCTTC. Translating gives CASSSRATWANNEQFF. Full variable domain (missing parts from reference TRBV7-9 and TRBJ2-1): DTGVSQNPRHKITKRGQNVTFRCDPISEHNRLYWYRQTLGQGPEFLTYFQNEAQLEKSRLLSDRFSAERPKGSFSTLEIQRTEQGDSAMYLCASSSRATWANNEQFFGPGTRLTVL.

This clonotype was seen at least ten times. The J gene is TRBJ2-7, the V gene TRBV10-3; D is ambiguous. Per germline, CDR1 ENHRY and CDR2 SYGVKD. The CDR3 totals 15 residues. The V and J ends lost 0 bases and 0 bases respectively, with 9 bases between them. CDR3 nucleotides: TGTGCCATCAGTGAGTCGCGCCAGGCCTCCTACGAGCAGTACTTC. Amino acid sequence: CAISESRQASYEQYF.

As for this clonotype: A read error may be the cause here, since a much bigger clone is one base away. The chain is built from TRBV29-1 and TRBJ2-3; tentative D call: TRBD1 (5 bases). The CDR3 spans 14 residues. Germline CDR1 SQVTM, CDR2 ANQGSEA. In DNA, the CDR3 is TGCAGCGTGGATAGCAGCACCCGCACAGGTACGCAGTATTTT. Translating it yields CSVDSSTRTGTQYF.

This clonotype has a handful of counts. The chain employs TRBV11-3 and TRBJ2-3; 9 nucleotides align to TRBD2. Germline V CDR1 and CDR2: SGHNT, YENEEA. CDR3 length: 16 residues. The V segment lost 5 bases and the J segment 4 bases; nucleotides outside the gene matches: 10. The CDR3 region is CASSRGGSGSADTQYF. CDR3 in DNA: TGTGCCAGCAGCCGAGGGGGTAGCGGGAGCGCAGATACGCAGTATTTT.

This clonotype was detected ten times or more. This rearrangement joins TRBV20-1 to TRBJ1-2, with 9 nucleotides matching TRBD1. CDR1 and CDR2 from the germline V gene are DFQATT and SNEGSKA (reference sequence). This CDR3 contains 13 residues. J was trimmed by 7 bases and V by 6 bases; bases with no gene match: 9. The CDR3 loop reads CSARTGVSSGYTF. Written as DNA, the CDR3 is TGCAGTGCAAGGACAGGGGTGAGCAGTGGCTACACCTTC.

The sample holds many counts of this clonotype. This chain joins TRBV24-1 and TRBJ2-3; D is unclear. Per germline, CDR1 KGHDR and CDR2 SFDVKD. The V and J ends lost 8 bases and 1 base respectively, with 9 bases between them. The CDR3 has 13 amino acids. The CDR3 is CATKGYGTDTQYF. Written as DNA, the CDR3 is TGTGCCACCAAAGGGTATGGCACAGATACGCAGTATTTT.

This clonotype was observed a few times. The chain recombines TRBV4-3 with TRBJ2-7; tentative D call: TRBD1 (5 bases). V was cut by 0 bases and J by 2 bases, with 14 bases left in between. The CDR3 contains 16 residues. The germline gives CDR1 LGHNA, CDR2 YSLEER. Here the CDR3 DNA reads TGCGCCAGCAGCCAAGATACAGGTATGATCCCCTACGAGCAGTACTTC. Its translation is CASSQDTGMIPYEQYF.

This clonotype was recorded many times. The chain employs TRBV7-2 and TRBJ2-5; 8 bases map to TRBD1. Germline V lookup: CDR1 SGHTA, CDR2 FQGNSA. Trimming removed 5 bases from V and 4 bases from J; junction bases left unmatched: 6. The length of the CDR3 is 14 residues. This CDR3 reads CASSVGQAGETQYF. CDR3 sequence (DNA): TGTGCCAGCAGCGTGGGACAGGCGGGAGAGACCCAGTACTTC.

The table lists this clonotype with many counts. Here the CDR3 reads CSAKGTGNEQYF. The CDR3 DNA reads TGCAGCGCGAAAGGGACAGGGAACGAGCAGTACTTC. The chain uses TRBV29-1 and TRBJ2-7, with TRBD1 matching 9 bases. CDR3 length equals 12 residues. Germline CDR1 reads SQVTM; CDR2 reads ANQGSEA. J was trimmed by 5 bases and V by 7 bases; bases with no gene match: 6.

This chain uses TRBV15 with TRBJ2-3; D is unresolved. V lost 1 base, J lost 4 bases, and 9 bases lay in between. Germline V lookup: CDR1 LNHNV, CDR2 YYDKDF (reference sequence). The CDR3 length is 14 residues. CDR3 region: CATSRVHGADTQYF. Written as DNA, the CDR3 is TGTGCCACCAGCAGAGTCCACGGAGCAGATACGCAGTATTTT.

This clonotype has just a few counts. The chain has TRBV6-5 and TRBJ2-1; D may be TRBD2 (5 bases). The germline V gene encodes CDR1 MNHEY and CDR2 SVGAGI. The length of the CDR3 is 11 residues. V was cut by 8 bases and J by 9 bases, with 11 bases left in between. CDR3 residues: CASLAGREQFF. The CDR3 DNA is TGTGCCAGCCTCGCGGGCCGTGAGCAGTTCTTC.

This clonotype came up a few times. This chain uses TRBV4-1 with TRBJ2-1; D is tentatively TRBD1 or TRBD2 (7 bases each). Deletions cut 2 bases from V and 7 bases from J, with 15 bases between. CDR3 size: 15 residues. Germline V gene data show CDR1 as MGHRA and CDR2 as YSYEKL. For the CDR3, the DNA is TGCGCCAGCAGCCAAAGTGGGCAGGGGGGGAATGAGCAGTTCTTC. It codes for CASSQSGQGGNEQFF.

This clonotype was counted only a few times. The genes are TRBV18 and TRBJ1-1; D unclear. This CDR3 is built from 14 residues. The germline CDR1 and CDR2 sequences are KGHSH and LQKENI. V lost 6 bases and J 3 bases, leaving 14 bases between the germline ends. The CDR3 protein is CASSPGRADTEAFF. In DNA, the CDR3 is TGTGCCAGCTCCCCCGGGCGCGCGGACACTGAAGCTTTCTTT.

The chain combines TRBV7-9 with TRBJ2-1, with 7 bases matching TRBD1. With V trimmed by 3 bases and J by 8 bases, 10 bases remained unmatched. Germline V gives CDR1 SEHNR, CDR2 FQNEAQ (reference sequence). The CDR3 spans 15 residues. The CDR3 loop reads CASSFSAGGWDEQFF. The CDR3 DNA reads TGTGCCAGCAGCTTCTCGGCAGGGGGTTGGGATGAGCAGTTCTTC.

The table lists this clonotype with a count of one. This clone may be a read error of a much larger clone one base away. This chain joins TRBV25-1 and TRBJ2-7; D remains ambiguous. There are 13 residues in the CDR3. V dropped 7 bases and J dropped 3 bases, with 13 bases sitting between them. The germline V gene encodes CDR1 MGHDK and CDR2 SYGVNS. CDR3 residues: CASTPRVGYEQYF. The CDR3 DNA follows: TGTGCCAGCACCCCTCGGGTGGGCTACGAGCAGTACTTC.

This clonotype came up many times. The gene calls are TRBV5-1 and TRBJ1-1; TRBD1 matches 9 bases. Trimming removed 7 bases from V and 7 bases from J; junction bases left unmatched: 11. CDR1 and CDR2 from the germline V gene are SGHRS and YFSETQ. This CDR3 has 14 amino acids. This CDR3 is CASGKRQGESEAFF. The DNA of the CDR3 is TGCGCCAGCGGAAAAAGACAGGGGGAAAGTGAAGCTTTCTTT.

This clonotype appeared a few times. The chain carries TRBV20-1 and TRBJ2-5, with 10 bases aligning to TRBD1. Germline V gene sequence: CDR1 DFQATT, CDR2 SNEGSKA (reference sequence). Unmatched junction bases numbered 12, after V lost 6 bases and J lost 2 bases. The CDR3 is 16 amino acids. CDR3 loop: CSARDRGPPTQETQYF. CDR3 nucleotide sequence: TGCAGTGCGCGGGACAGGGGCCCTCCTACTCAAGAGACCCAGTACTTC.